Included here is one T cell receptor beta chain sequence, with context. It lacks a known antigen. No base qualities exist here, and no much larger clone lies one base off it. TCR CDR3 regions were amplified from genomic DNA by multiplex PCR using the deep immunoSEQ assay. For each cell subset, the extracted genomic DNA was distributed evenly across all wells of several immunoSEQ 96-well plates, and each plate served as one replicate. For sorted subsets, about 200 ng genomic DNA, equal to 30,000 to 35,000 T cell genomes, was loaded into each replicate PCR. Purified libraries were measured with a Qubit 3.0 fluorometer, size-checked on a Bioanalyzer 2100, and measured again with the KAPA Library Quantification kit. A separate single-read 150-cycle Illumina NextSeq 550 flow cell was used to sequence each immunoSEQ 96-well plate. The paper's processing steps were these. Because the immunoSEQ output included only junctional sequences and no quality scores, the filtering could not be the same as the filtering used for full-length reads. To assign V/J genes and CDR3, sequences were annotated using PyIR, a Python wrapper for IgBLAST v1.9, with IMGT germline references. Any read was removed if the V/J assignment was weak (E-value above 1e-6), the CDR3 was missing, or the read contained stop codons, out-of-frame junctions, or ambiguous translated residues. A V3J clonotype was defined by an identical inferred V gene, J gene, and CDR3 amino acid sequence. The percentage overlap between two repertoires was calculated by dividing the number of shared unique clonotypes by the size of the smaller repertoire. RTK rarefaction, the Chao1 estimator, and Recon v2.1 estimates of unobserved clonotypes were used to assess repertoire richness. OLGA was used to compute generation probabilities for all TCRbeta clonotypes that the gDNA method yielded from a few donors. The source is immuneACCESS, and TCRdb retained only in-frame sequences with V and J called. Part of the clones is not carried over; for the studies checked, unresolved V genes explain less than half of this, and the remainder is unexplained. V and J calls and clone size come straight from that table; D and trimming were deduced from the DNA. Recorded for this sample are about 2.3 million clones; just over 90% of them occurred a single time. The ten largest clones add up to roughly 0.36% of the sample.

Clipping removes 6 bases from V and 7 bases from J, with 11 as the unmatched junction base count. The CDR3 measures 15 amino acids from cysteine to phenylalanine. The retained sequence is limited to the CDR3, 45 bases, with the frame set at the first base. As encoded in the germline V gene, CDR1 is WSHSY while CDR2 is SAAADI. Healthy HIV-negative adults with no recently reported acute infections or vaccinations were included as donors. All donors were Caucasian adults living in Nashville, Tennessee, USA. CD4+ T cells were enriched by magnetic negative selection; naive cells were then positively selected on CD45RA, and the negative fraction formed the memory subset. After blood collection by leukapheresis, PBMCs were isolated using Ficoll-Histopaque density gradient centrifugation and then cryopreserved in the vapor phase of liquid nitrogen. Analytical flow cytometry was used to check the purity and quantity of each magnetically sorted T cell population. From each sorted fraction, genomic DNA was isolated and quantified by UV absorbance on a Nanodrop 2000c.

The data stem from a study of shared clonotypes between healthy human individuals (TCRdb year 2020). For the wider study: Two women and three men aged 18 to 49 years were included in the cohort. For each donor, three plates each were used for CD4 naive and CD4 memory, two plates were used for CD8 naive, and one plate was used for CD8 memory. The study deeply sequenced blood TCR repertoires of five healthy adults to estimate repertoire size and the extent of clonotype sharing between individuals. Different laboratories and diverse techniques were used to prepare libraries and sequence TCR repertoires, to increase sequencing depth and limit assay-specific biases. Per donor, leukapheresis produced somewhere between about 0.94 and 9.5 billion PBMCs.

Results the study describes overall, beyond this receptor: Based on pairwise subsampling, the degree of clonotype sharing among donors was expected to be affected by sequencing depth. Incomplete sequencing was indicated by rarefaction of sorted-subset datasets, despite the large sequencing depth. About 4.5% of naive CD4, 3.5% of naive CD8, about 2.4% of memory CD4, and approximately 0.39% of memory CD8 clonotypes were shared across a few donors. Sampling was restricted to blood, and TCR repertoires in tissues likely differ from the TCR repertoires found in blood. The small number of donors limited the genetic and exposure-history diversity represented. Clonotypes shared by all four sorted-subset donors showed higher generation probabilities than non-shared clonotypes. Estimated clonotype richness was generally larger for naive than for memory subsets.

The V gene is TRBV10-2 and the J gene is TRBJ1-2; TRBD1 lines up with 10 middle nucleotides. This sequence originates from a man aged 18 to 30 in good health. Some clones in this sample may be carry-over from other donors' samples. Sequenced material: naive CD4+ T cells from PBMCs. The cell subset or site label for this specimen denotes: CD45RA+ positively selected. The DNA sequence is TGCGCCAGCAGAGAACGCGGACAGGGGGTCCCTGGCTACACCTTC. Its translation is CASRERGQGVPGYTF.